This T cell receptor beta chain was obtained from a study of breast tumors, draining lymph nodes, adjacent tissues. Broader study findings: Findings are consistent with lymph node origin and intratumoral expansion of most tumor T cells. Tumors had less TCR diversity than lymph nodes, more than nontumor tissue. Data only fit, rather than demonstrated, lymph node origin of most tumor T cells.

TCRdb itself ran the multiplex PCR reads through MiXCR, one entry per CDR3 protein. This sample has fewer than 200,000 distinct CDR3 sequences, with 30% to 35% found just once. Samples came from axillary lymph nodes draining the breast cancer. This clonotype was counted at least ten times. Its specificity is unknown. This CDR3 region has 14 residues. Germline V gene sequence: CDR1 DFQATT, CDR2 SNEGSKA (reference sequence). Trimming left V 3 bases short and J 14 bases short, with 20 bases between. J is TRBJ1-6 and V is TRBV20-1; unclear D gene. Sequenced sample: axillary lymph node tissue. This clonotype was obtained from a female donor with breast cancer. Some clones in this sample may be carry-over from other donors' samples. CDR3 amino acids: CSASPANRRSSLHF. The CDR3 DNA follows: TGCAGTGCTAGTCCGGCAAACCGCAGGTCTTCCCTCCACTTT.